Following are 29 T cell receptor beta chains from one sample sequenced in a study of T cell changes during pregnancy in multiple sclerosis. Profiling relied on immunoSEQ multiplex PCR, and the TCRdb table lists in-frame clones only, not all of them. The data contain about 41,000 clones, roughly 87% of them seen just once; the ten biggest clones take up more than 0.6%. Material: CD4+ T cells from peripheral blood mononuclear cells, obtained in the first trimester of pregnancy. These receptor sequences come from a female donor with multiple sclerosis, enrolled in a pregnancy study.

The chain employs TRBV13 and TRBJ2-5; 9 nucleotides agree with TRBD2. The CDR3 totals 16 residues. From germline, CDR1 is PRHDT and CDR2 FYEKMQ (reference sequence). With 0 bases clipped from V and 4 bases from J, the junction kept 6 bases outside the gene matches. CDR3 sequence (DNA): TGTGCCAGCAGCTTAGGTAGCGGGAGAGGTAGAGAGACCCAGTACTTC. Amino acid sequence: CASSLGSGRGRETQYF.

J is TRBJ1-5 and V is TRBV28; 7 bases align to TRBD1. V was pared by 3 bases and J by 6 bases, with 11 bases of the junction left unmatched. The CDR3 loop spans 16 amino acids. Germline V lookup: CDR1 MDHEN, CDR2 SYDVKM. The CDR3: CASSLLQTGVSQPQHF. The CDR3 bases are TGTGCCAGCAGTTTGCTGCAAACAGGGGTCAGTCAGCCCCAGCATTTT.

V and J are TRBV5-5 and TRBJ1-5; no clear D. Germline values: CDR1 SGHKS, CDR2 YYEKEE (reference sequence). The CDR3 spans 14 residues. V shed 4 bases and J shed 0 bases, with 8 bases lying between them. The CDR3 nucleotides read TGTGCCAGCAGCCAAGAACATAGCAATCAGCCCCAGCATTTT. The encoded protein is CASSQEHSNQPQHF.

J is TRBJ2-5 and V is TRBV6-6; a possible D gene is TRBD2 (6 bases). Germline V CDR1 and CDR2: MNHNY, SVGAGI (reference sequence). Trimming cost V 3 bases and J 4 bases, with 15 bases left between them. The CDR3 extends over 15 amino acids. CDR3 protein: CASSYIRLAIETQYF. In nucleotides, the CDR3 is TGTGCCAGCAGTTATATTAGGCTAGCGATAGAGACCCAGTACTTC.

The CDR3 DNA is TGTGCCAGCAGTACAGGGTATTTAGATGGCTACACCTTC. Its translation: CASSTGYLDGYTF. This sequence joins TRBV27 and TRBJ1-2; D possibly corresponds to TRBD1 (6 bases). The CDR3 is made up of 13 amino acids. Trimming shortened V by 5 bases and J by 6 bases, and 13 bases separated the two germline ends. From germline, CDR1 is MNHEY and CDR2 SMNVEV (reference sequence).

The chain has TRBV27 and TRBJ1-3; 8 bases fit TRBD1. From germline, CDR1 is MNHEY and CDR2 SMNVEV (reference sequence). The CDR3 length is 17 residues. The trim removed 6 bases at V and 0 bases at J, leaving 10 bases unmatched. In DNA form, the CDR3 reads TGTGCCAGCAGAGGTGCCTCAGGGGGCCTCTCTGGAAACACCATATATTTT. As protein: CASRGASGGLSGNTIYF.

The CDR3, as DNA: TGTGCCAGCGCAGAGGGGACTAGCGGACTCTACGAGCAGTACTTC. Protein sequence: CASAEGTSGLYEQYF. This chain connects TRBV5-6 to TRBJ2-7, with 11 bases identical to TRBD2. CDR1 and CDR2 (germline): SGHDT, YYEEEE. The CDR3 spans 15 residues. V shed 7 bases and J 3 bases; nucleotides not matched to a gene: 9.

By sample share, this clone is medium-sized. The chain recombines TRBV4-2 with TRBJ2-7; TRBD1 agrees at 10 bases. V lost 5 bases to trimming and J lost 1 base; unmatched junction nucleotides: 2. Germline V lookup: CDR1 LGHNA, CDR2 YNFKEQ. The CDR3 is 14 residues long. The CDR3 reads CASSAGQGSYEQYF. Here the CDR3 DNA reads TGTGCCAGCAGCGCGGGACAGGGGTCCTACGAGCAGTACTTC.

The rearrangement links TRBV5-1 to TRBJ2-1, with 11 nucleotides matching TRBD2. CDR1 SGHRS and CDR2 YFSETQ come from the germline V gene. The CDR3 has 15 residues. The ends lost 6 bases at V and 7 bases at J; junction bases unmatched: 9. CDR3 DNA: TGCGCCAGCACCCAACTAGCGGGAGCGGGGAATGAGCAGTTCTTC. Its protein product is CASTQLAGAGNEQFF.

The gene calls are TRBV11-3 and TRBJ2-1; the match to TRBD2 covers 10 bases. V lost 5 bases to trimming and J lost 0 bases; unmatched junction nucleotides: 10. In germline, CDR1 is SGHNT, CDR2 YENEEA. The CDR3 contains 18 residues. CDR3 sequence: CASSALAGTRYSYNEQFF. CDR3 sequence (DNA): TGTGCCAGCAGCGCACTAGCGGGAACCCGGTACTCCTACAATGAGCAGTTCTTC.

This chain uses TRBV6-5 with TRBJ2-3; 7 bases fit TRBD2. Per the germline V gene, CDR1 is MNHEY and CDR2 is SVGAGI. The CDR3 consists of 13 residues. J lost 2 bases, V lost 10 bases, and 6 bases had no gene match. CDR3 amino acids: CATRLAVTDTQYF. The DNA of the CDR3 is TGTGCCACCCGGCTAGCGGTCACAGATACGCAGTATTTT.

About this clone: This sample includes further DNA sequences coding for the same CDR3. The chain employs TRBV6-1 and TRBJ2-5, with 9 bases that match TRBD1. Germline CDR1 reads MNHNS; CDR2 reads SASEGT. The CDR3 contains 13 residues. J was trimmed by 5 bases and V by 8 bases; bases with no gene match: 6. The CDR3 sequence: CASSRDRDETQYF. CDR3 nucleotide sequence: TGTGCCAGCTCCCGGGACAGGGACGAGACCCAGTACTTC.

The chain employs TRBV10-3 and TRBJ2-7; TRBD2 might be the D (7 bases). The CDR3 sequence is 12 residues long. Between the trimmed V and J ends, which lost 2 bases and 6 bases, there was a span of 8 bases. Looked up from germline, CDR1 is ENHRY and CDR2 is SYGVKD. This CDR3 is CAISEGGAEQYF. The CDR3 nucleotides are TGTGCCATCAGTGAGGGGGGGGCCGAGCAGTACTTC.

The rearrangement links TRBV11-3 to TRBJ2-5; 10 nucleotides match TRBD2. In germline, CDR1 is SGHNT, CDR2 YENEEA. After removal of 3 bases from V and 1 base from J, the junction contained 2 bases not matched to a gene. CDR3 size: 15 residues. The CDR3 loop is CASSFSGRSQETQYF. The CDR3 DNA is TGTGCCAGCAGCTTTAGCGGGAGGAGCCAAGAGACCCAGTACTTC.

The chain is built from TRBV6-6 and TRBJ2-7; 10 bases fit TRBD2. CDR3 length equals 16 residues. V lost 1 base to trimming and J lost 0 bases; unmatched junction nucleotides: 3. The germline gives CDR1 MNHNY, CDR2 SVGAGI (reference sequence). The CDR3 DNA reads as TGTGCCAGCAGTTACTTGACTAGCGGGCGCTCCTACGAGCAGTACTTC. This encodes CASSYLTSGRSYEQYF.

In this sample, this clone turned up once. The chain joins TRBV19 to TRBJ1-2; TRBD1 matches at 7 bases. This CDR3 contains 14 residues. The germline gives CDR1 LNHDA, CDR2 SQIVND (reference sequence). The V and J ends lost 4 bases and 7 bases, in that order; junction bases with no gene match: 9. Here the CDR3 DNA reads TGTGCCAGTAGTACCCTGGAGGGGGCGGTTGGCTACACCTTC. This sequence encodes CASSTLEGAVGYTF.

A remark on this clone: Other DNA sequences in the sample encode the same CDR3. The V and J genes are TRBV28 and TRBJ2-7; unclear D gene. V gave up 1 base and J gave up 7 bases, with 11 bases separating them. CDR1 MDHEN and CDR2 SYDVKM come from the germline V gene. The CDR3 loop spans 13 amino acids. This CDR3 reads CASSLLGAGEQYF. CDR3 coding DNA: TGTGCCAGCAGTTTATTAGGAGCCGGGGAGCAGTACTTC. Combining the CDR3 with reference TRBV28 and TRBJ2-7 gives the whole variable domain DVKVTQSSRYLVKRTGEKVFLECVQDMDHENMFWYRQDPGLGLRLIYFSYDVKMKEKGDIPEGYSVSREKKERFSLILESASTNQTSMYLCASSLLGAGEQYFGPGTRLTVT.

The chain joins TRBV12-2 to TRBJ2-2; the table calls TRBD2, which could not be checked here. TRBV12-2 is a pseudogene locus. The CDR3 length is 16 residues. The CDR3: CASRPTSGSATGELFF. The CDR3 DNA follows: TGTGCAAGTCGCCCCACTAGCGGGAGCGCCACCGGGGAGCTGTTTTTT.

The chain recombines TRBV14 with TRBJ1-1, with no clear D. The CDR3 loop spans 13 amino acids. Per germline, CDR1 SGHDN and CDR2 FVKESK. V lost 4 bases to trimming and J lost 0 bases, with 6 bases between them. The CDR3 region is CASSRQMNTEAFF. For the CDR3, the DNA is TGTGCCAGCAGCCGGCAGATGAACACTGAAGCTTTCTTT.

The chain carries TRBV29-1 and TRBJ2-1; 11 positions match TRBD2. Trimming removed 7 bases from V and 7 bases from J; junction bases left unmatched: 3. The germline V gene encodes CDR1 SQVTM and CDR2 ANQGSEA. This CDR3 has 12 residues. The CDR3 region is CSGTSGRNEQFF. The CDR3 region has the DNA TGCAGCGGGACTAGCGGGCGGAATGAGCAGTTCTTC.

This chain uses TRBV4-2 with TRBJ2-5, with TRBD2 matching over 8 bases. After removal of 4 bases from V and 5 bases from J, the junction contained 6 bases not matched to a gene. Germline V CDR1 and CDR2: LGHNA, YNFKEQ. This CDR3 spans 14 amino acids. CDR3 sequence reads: CASSRTSGGETQYF. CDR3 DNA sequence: TGTGCCAGCAGCCGAACGTCGGGGGGGGAGACCCAGTACTTC.

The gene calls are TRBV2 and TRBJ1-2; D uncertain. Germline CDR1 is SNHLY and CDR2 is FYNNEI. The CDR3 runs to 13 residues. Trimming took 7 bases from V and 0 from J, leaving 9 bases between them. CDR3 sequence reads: CASTTESNYGYTF. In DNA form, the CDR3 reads TGTGCCAGCACTACAGAATCTAACTATGGCTACACCTTC.

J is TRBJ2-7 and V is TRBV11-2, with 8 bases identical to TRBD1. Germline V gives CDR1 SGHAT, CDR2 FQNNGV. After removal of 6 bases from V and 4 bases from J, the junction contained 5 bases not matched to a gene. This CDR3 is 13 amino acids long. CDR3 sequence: CASRSGGAYEQYF. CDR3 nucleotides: TGTGCCAGCAGGTCAGGGGGCGCGTACGAGCAGTACTTC.

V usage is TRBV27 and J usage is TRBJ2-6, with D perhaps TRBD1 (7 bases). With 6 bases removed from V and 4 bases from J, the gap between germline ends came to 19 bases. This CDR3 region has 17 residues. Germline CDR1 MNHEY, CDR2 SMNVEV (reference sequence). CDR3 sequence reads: CASSPAPGGTGANVLTF. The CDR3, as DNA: TGTGCCAGCAGCCCGGCTCCAGGGGGGACAGGGGCCAACGTCCTGACTTTC.

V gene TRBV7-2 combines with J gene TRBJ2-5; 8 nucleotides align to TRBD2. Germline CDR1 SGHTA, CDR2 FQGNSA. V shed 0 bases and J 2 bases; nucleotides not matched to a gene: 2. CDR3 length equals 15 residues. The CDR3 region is CASSLATSVQETQYF. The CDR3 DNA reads TGTGCCAGCAGCTTAGCGACTAGCGTACAAGAGACCCAGTACTTC.

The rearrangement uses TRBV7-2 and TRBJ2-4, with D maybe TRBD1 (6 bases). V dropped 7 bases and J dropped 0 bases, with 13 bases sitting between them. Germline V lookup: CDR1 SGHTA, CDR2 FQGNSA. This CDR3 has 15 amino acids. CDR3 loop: CASTHRELAKNIQYF. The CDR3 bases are TGTGCCAGCACCCACAGGGAGCTAGCCAAAAACATTCAGTACTTC. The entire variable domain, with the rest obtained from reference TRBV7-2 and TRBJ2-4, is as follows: GAGVSQSPSNKVTEKGKDVELRCDPISGHTALYWYRQSLGQGLEFLIYFQGNSAPDKSGLPSDRFSAERTGGSVSTLTIQRTQQEDSAVYLCASTHRELAKNIQYFGAGTRLSVL.

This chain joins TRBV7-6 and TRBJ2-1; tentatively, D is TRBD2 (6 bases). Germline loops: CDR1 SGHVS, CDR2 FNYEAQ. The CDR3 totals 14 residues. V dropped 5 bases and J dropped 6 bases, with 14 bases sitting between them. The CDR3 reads CASSNRRVSNEQFF. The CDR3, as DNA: TGTGCCAGCAGCAACCGGAGGGTTAGCAATGAGCAGTTCTTC.

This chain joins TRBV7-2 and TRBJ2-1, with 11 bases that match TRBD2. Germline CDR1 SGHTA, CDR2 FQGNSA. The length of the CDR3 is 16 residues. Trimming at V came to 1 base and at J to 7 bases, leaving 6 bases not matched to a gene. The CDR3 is CASSLGRTSGRNEQFF. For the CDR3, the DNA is TGTGCCAGCAGCTTAGGTCGGACTAGCGGGCGAAATGAGCAGTTCTTC.

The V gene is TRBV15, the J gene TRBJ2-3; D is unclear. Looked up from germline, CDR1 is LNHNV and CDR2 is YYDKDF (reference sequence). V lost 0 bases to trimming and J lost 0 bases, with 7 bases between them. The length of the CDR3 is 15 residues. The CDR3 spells CATSRDPQSTDTQYF. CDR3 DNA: TGTGCCACCAGCAGAGATCCACAGAGCACAGATACGCAGTATTTT.